The source of this TCR beta chain is a study of T cell responses to AZD1222 COVID-19 vaccine. Study-wide points: Donors were chiefly white British, with a greater number of females, and clonal diversity was perhaps underestimated. Across spike, vaccine-associated CD4 TCRs were found, dominant at 160-218 and 743-854. Epitopes outside B.1.351 and B.1.1.7 mutated regions reportedly drew nearly half of spike TCRs.

The V end lost 5 bases, the J end lost 0 bases, and 13 bases lay between the germline ends. The CDR3 is 15 residues long. Germline V gene sequence: CDR1 MGHRA, CDR2 YSYEKL. The method was immunoSEQ multiplex PCR; TCRdb's version includes in-frame clones alone and lacks a portion of them. The sample holds about 140,000 clones, just over 90% seen once. Note on this clone: Its antigen is unidentified.

Here the sequenced sample was peripheral blood, taken on day 0 of AZD1222 vaccination. This sequence was found in an adult in good health. This chain uses TRBV4-1 with TRBJ1-1, with D unclear. Here the CDR3 DNA reads TGCGCCAGCAGCTCCGGCACTTTTATGAACACTGAAGCTTTCTTT. It yields the protein CASSSGTFMNTEAFF.